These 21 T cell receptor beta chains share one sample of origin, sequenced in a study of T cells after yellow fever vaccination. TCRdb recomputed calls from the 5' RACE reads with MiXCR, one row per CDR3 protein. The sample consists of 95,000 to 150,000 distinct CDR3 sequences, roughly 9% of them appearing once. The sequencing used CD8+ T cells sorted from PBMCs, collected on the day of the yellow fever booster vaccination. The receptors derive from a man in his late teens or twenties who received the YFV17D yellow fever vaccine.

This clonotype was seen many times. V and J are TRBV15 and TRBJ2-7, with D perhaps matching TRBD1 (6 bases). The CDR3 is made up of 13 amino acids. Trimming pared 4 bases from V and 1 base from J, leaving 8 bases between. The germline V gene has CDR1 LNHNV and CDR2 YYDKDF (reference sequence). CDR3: CATSTGESYEQYF. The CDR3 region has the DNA TGTGCCACCAGCACAGGGGAATCCTACGAGCAGTACTTC.

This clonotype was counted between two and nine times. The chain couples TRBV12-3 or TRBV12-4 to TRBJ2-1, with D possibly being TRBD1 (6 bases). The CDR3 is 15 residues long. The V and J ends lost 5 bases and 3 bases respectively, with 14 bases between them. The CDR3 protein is CASSTHDRIYNEQFF. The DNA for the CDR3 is TGTGCCAGCAGTACTCACGACAGGATCTACAATGAGCAGTTCTTC.

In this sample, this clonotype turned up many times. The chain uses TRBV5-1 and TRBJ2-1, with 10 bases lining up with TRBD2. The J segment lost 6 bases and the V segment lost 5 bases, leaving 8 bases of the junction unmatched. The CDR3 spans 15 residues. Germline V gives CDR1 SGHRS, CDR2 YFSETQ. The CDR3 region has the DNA TGCGCCAGCAGGCCGCTAGCGGGGGCCCCCAATGAGCAGTTCTTC. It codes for CASRPLAGAPNEQFF.

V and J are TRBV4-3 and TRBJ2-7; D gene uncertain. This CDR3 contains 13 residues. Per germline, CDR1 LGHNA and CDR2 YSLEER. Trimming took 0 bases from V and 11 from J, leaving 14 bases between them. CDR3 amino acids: CASSQDLGWAEYF. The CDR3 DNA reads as TGCGCCAGCAGCCAAGATTTAGGCTGGGCTGAGTACTTC.

The CDR3 sequence is CASSDVFRTGTDTQYF. The CDR3 DNA reads as TGTGCCAGCAGTGACGTCTTTCGTACTGGCACAGATACGCAGTATTTT. This sequence joins TRBV6-4 and TRBJ2-3; no reliable D call. Germline-derived CDR1 and CDR2 are MRHNA and SNTAGT. The ends were cut back, 2 bases at V and 1 base at J, with 13 bases in the middle. The CDR3 sequence is 16 residues long.

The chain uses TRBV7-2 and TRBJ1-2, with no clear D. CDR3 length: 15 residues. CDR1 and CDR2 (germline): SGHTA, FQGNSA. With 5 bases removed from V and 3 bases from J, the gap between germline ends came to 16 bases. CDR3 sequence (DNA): TGTGCCAGCAGCCCCGAGCAAGGATACTACTATGGCTACACCTTC. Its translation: CASSPEQGYYYGYTF.

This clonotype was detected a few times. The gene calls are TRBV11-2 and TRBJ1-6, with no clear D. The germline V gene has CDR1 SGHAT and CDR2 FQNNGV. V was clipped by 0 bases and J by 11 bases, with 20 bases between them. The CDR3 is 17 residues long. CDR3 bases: TGTGCCAGCAGCTTAGATCTTCCGGGCCCCTCGAGGACACCCCTCCACTTT. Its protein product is CASSLDLPGPSRTPLHF.

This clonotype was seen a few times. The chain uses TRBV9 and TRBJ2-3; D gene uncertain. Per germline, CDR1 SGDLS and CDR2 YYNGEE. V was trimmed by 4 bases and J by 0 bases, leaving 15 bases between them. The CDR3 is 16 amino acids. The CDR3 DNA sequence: TGTGCCAGCAGCCACTCGACTGTCACTAGCACAGATACGCAGTATTTT. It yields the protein CASSHSTVTSTDTQYF.

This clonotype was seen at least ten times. CDR3 protein: CASSLRGAKNIQYF. The DNA of the CDR3 is TGTGCCAGCAGCTTACGGGGGGCCAAAAACATTCAGTACTTC. This chain links TRBV7-2 with TRBJ2-4, with D perhaps matching TRBD2 (6 bases). V was pared by 2 bases and J by 1 base, with 6 bases between. CDR1 SGHTA and CDR2 FQGNSA come from the germline V gene. The CDR3 is 14 residues long.

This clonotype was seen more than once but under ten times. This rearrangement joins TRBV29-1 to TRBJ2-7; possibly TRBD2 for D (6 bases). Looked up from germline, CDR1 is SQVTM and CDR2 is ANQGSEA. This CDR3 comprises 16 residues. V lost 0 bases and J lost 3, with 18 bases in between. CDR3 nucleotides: TGCAGCGTTGAAGATTACCTGGGGGGTGCAGACTACGAGCAGTACTTC. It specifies CSVEDYLGGADYEQYF.

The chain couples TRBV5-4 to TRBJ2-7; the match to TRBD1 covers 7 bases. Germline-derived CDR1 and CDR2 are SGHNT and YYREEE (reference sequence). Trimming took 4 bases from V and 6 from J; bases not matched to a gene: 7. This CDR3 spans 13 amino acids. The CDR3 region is CASSPVTGSEQYF. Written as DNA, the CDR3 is TGTGCCAGCAGCCCTGTGACAGGGAGCGAGCAGTACTTC.

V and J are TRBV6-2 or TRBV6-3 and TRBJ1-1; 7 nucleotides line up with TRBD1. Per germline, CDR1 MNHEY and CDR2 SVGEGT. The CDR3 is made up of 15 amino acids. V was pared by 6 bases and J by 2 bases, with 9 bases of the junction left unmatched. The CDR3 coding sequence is TGTGCCAGCAGGCCCGATCAGGGGGAAAACACTGAAGCTTTCTTT. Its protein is CASRPDQGENTEAFF.

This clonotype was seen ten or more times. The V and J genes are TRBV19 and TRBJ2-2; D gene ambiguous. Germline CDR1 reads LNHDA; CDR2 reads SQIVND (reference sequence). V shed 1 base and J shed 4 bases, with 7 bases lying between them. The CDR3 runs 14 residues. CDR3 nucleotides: TGTGCCAGTAGTATAGTCTCGAGCACCGGGGAGCTGTTTTTT. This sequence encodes CASSIVSSTGELFF.

The CDR3 DNA follows: TGTGCCAGCAGCATGACTAGCGGGGGGGTTCAAGATACGCAGTATTTT. Its protein product is CASSMTSGGVQDTQYF. The J gene is TRBJ2-3, the V gene TRBV6-5; TRBD2 agrees at 14 bases. The CDR3 has 16 residues. J gave up 5 bases and V 6 bases, and 7 bases lay outside the gene matches. Germline V lookup: CDR1 MNHEY, CDR2 SVGAGI.

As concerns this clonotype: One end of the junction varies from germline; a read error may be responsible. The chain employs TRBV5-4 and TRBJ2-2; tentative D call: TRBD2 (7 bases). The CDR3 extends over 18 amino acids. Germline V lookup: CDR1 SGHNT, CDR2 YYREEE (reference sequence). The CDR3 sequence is CASSLDSRGPVGTGEMFF. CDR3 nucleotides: TGTGCCAGCAGCTTGGATTCGCGGGGGCCCGTAGGGACCGGGGAGATGTTTTTT.

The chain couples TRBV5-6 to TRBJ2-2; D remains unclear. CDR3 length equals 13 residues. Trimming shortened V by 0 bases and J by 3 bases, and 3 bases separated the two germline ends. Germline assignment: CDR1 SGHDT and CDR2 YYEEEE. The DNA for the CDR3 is TGTGCCAGCAGCTTGGGGTACACCGGGGAGCTGTTTTTT. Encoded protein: CASSLGYTGELFF.

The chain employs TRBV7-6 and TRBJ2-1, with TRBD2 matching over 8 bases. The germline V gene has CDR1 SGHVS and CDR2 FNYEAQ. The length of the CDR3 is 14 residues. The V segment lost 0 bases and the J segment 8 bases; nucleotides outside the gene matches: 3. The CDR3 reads CASSLAGLEDEQFF. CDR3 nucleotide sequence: TGTGCCAGCAGCTTAGCGGGACTAGAGGATGAGCAGTTCTTC.

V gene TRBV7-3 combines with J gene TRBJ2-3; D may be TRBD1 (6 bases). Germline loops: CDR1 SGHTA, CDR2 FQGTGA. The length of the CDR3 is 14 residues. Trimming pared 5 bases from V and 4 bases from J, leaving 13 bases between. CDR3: CASSQWGPSDTQYF. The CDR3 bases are TGTGCCAGCAGCCAGTGGGGGCCGTCAGATACGCAGTATTTT. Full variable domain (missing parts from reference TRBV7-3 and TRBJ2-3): GAGVSQTPSNKVTEKGKYVELRCDPISGHTALYWYRQSLGQGPEFLIYFQGTGAADDSGLPNDRFFAVRPEGSVSTLKIQRTERGDSAVYLCASSQWGPSDTQYFGPGTRLTVL.

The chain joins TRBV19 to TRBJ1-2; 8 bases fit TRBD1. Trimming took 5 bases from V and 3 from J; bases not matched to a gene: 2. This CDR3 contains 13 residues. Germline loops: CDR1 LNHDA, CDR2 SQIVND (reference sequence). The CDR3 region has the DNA TGTGCCAGTAGTGACAGGGGATACTATGGCTACACCTTC. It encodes CASSDRGYYGYTF.

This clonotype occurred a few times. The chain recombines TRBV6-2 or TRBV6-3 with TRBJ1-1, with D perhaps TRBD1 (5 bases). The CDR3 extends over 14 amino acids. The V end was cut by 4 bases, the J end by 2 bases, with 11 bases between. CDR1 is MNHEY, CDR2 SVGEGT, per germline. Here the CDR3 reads CASSLTQGNTEAFF. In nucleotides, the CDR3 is TGTGCCAGCAGTTTGACCCAGGGAAACACTGAAGCTTTCTTT.

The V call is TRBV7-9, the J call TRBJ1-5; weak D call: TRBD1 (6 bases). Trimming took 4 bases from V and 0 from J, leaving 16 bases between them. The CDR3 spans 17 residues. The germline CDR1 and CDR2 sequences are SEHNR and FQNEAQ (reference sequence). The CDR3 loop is CASSSSQGHNSNQPQHF. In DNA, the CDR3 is TGTGCCAGCAGCTCATCGCAGGGACACAATAGCAATCAGCCCCAGCATTTT.